What follows describes a single T cell receptor (beta chain). Its antigen is currently unknown. These data come from a study of T cell responses to AZD1222 COVID-19 vaccine. Assay used: immunoSEQ multiplex PCR; TCRdb lists only in-frame clones, some missing. The sample includes 180,000 or so clones, 92% seen only once; the top ten take 1.3%. Pooling covered second doses at about 4 or about 12 weeks. V was pared by 5 bases and J by 5 bases, with 13 bases between. Per the germline V gene, CDR1 is SEHNR and CDR2 is FQNEAQ (reference sequence). This CDR3 region has 14 residues. General study findings and limits: Repertoire sampling happened only post peak T cell response. Among AZD1222 vaccinees, only five or six were seropositive at baseline. Along spike, vaccine-associated CD4 TCRs were found throughout, with dominance at 160-218 and 743-854.

The chain couples TRBV7-9 to TRBJ2-1, with D possibly being TRBD1 or TRBD2 (5 bases each). The clonotype originates from an adult who received the AZD1222 COVID-19 vaccine. This material consisted of peripheral blood, taken 28 days after the second AZD1222 dose. CDR3 sequence: CASSPRDVHNEQFF. The CDR3 DNA is TGTGCCAGCAGCCCGAGGGACGTCCACAATGAGCAGTTCTTC.